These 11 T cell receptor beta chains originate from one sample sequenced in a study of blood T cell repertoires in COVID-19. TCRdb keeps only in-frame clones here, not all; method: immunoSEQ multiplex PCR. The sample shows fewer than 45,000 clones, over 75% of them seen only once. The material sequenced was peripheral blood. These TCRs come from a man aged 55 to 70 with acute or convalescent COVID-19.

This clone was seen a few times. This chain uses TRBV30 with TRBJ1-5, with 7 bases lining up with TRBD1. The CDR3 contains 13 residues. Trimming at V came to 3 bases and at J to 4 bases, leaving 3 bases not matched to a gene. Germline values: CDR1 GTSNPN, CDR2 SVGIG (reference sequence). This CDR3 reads CAWRGTENQPQHF. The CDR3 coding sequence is TGTGCCTGGAGGGGGACAGAGAATCAGCCCCAGCATTTT.

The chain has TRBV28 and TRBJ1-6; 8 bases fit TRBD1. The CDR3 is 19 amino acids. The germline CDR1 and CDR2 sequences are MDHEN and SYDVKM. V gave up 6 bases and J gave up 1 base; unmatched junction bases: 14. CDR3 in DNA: TGTGCCAGCAGGACAATATCCGGACAGGGCTCATCCTATAATTCACCCCTCCACTTT. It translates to CASRTISGQGSSYNSPLHF.

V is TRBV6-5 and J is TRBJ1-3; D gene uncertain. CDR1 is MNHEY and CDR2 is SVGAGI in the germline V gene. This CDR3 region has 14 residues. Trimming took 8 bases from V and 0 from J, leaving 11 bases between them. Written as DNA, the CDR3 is TGTGCCAGCTCCAGGAGCGGCTCTGGAAACACCATATATTTT. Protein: CASSRSGSGNTIYF.

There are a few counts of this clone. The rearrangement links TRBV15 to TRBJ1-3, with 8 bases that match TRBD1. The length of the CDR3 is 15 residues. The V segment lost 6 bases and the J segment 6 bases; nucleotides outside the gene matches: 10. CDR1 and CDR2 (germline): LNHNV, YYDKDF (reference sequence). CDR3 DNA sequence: TGTGCCACCAGTCCGACAGGGGCCAATTTAAACACCATATATTTT. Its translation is CATSPTGANLNTIYF.

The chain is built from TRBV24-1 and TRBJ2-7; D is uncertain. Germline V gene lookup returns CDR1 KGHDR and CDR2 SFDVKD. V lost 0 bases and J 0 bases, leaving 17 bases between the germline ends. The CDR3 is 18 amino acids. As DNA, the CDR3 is TGTGCCACCAGTGATTTGCACAGCTTCAATCCTATCTCCTACGAGCAGTACTTC. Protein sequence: CATSDLHSFNPISYEQYF.

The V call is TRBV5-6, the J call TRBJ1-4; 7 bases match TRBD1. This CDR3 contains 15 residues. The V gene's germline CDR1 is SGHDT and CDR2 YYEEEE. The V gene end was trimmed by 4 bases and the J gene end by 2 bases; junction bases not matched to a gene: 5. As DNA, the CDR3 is TGTGCCAGCAGCGCACCGGGACAGACTAATGAAAAACTGTTTTTT. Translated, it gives CASSAPGQTNEKLFF.

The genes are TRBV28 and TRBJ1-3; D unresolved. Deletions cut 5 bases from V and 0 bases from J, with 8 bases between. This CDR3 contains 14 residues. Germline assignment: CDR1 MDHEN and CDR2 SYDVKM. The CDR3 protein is CASSPPLSGNTIYF. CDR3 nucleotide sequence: TGTGCCAGCAGTCCCCCTCTCTCTGGAAACACCATATATTTT. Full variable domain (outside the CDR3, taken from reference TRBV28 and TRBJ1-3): DVKVTQSSRYLVKRTGEKVFLECVQDMDHENMFWYRQDPGLGLRLIYFSYDVKMKEKGDIPEGYSVSREKKERFSLILESASTNQTSMYLCASSPPLSGNTIYFGEGSWLTVV.

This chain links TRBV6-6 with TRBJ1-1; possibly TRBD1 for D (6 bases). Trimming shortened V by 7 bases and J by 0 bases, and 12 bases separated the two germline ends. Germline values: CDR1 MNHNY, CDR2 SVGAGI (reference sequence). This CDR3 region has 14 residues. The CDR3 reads CASILQGLNTEAFF. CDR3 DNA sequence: TGTGCCAGCATCTTACAGGGCCTGAACACTGAAGCTTTCTTT.

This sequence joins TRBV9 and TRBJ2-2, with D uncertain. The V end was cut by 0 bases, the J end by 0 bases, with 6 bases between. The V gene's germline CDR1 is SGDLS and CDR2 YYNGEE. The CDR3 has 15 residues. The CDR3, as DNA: TGTGCCAGCAGCGTAGCTACCCCGAACACCGGGGAGCTGTTTTTT. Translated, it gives CASSVATPNTGELFF.

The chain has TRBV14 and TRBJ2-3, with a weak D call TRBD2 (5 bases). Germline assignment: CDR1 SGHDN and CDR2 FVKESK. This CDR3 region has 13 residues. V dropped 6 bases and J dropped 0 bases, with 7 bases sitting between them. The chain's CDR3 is CASRGGSTDTQYF. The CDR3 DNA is TGTGCCAGCAGAGGCGGGAGCACAGATACGCAGTATTTT.

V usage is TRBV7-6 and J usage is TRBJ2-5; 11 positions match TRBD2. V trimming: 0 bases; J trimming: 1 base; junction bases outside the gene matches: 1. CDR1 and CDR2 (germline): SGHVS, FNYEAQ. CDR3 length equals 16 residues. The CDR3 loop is CASSLATSGIQETQYF. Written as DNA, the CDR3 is TGTGCCAGCAGCTTAGCGACTAGCGGGATCCAAGAGACCCAGTACTTC.